This T cell receptor (beta chain) comes out of a study of cytomegalovirus exposure and HLA in healthy donors. Notes on the study in general: Segments of the TCR beta V type were, in most cases, productive about 90% or about 30% of the time in an earlier analysis. Among TCR sequences, most were rare, though some public TCRs appeared in many donors.

Primers included in the PCR were 60 Vbeta and 13 Jbeta primers. Assay used: immunoSEQ multiplex PCR; TCRdb lists only in-frame clones, some missing. This sample yields 240,000 or so clones, of which approximately 80% are seen a single time; under 8% belongs to the top ten. Germline V CDR1 and CDR2: SEHNR, FQNEAQ (reference sequence). This CDR3 region has 19 residues. V lost 1 base to trimming and J lost 7 bases, with 25 bases between them. Note on this clone: The antigen remains unidentified.

The chain recombines TRBV7-9 with TRBJ1-4, with D possibly matching TRBD1 (6 bases). Sequenced material: PBMCs. The clonotype was recovered from a woman in her sixties or seventies in good health and CMV-seropositive. The CDR3 nucleotides read TGTGCCAGCAGCTTAGGGCTGCAAAAAAGGGGGTCGAGGAGTGAAAAACTGTTTTTT. This codes for CASSLGLQKRGSRSEKLFF. Full variable domain (outside the CDR3, taken from reference TRBV7-9 and TRBJ1-4): DTGVSQNPRHKITKRGQNVTFRCDPISEHNRLYWYRQTLGQGPEFLTYFQNEAQLEKSRLLSDRFSAERPKGSFSTLEIQRTEQGDSAMYLCASSLGLQKRGSRSEKLFFGSGTQLSVL.